A single sample gave rise to the 19 T cell receptor beta chains below, sequenced in a study of beta chain features in type 1 diabetes. Every bit of the isolated RNA underwent reverse transcription, so sequencing read expressed TCRB transcripts. Profiled with immunoSEQ multiplex PCR; TCRdb holds only in-frame clones, not every one. The sample has 900,000 or so clones, 17% seen once. Sequencing used naive CD4+ T cells from blood. The receptor source for this set is a woman younger than 30 in good health.

The gene calls are TRBV5-1 and TRBJ2-1, with TRBD1 identical over 8 bases. CDR1 is SGHRS, CDR2 YFSETQ, per germline. CDR3 length: 16 residues. The V segment lost 2 bases and the J segment 2 bases; nucleotides outside the gene matches: 6. The DNA of the CDR3 is TGCGCCAGCAGCTTAGAAGGGACAGGTCCCTACAATGAGCAGTTCTTC. Translated, it gives CASSLEGTGPYNEQFF.

V and J are TRBV10-3 and TRBJ2-7; D is uncertain. The CDR3 contains 11 residues. Looked up from germline, CDR1 is ENHRY and CDR2 is SYGVKD. CDR3 in amino acids: CAIGGSYEQYF. CDR3 sequence (DNA): TGTGCGATCGGCGGCAGCTACGAGCAGTACTTC.

The V and J genes are TRBV18 and TRBJ1-1; the match to TRBD1 covers 7 bases. The CDR3 covers 15 residues. V lost 2 bases to trimming and J lost 1 base; unmatched junction nucleotides: 4. Germline CDR1 reads KGHSH; CDR2 reads LQKENI. CDR3 sequence: CASSPFGTANTEAFF. The CDR3 nucleotides are TGTGCCAGCTCACCATTCGGGACAGCGAACACTGAAGCTTTCTTT. The full variable domain, rest sourced from reference TRBV18 and TRBJ1-1, is NAGVMQNPRHLVRRRGQEARLRCSPMKGHSHVYWYRQLPEEGLKFMVYLQKENIIDESGMPKERFSAEFPKEGPSILRIQQVVRGDSAAYFCASSPFGTANTEAFFGQGTRLTVV.

The chain has TRBV12-5 and TRBJ2-1; D uncertain. V lost 2 bases to trimming and J lost 7 bases, with 6 bases between them. Germline V CDR1 and CDR2: LGHNT, FRNRAP. The CDR3 covers 12 residues. Here the CDR3 DNA reads TGTGCTAGTGGTTTGTCACGGAATGAGCAGTTCTTC. The encoded protein is CASGLSRNEQFF.

J is TRBJ1-1 and V is TRBV7-2, with D possibly TRBD1 on 5 matching bases. Germline lookup yields CDR1 SGHTA and CDR2 FQGNSA. V was trimmed by 5 bases and J by 0 bases, leaving 10 bases between them. The length of the CDR3 is 14 residues. CDR3 residues: CASSPKGLNTEAFF. CDR3 bases: TGTGCCAGCAGCCCCAAGGGGCTGAACACTGAAGCTTTCTTT.

This chain joins TRBV28 and TRBJ1-5, with unresolved D. Deletions cut 8 bases from V and 6 bases from J, with 8 bases between. Germline V lookup: CDR1 MDHEN, CDR2 SYDVKM. The length of the CDR3 is 11 residues. CDR3 protein: CASSVGQPQHF. The CDR3 DNA reads TGTGCCAGCTCAGTTGGTCAGCCCCAGCATTTT.

This clone was seen more than once but under ten times. The same CDR3 arises from other DNA sequences in this sample as well. Here the CDR3 DNA reads TGTGCCAGCAGCCAAGCCAGGGGGGGGACAGATACGCAGTATTTT. It translates to CASSQARGGTDTQYF. V is TRBV4-2 and J is TRBJ2-3; either TRBD1 or TRBD2 may supply D (7 bases each). V lost 1 base, J lost 3 bases, and 11 bases lay in between. Germline-derived CDR1 and CDR2 are LGHNA and YNFKEQ. This CDR3 has 15 residues.

This clone was seen more than once but under ten times. The chain is built from TRBV7-9 and TRBJ2-7, with TRBD1 matching 10 bases. Trimming cost V 5 bases and J 6 bases; bases outside gene matches: 10. The germline V gene encodes CDR1 SEHNR and CDR2 FQNEAQ (reference sequence). The CDR3 length is 15 residues. CDR3 coding DNA: TGTGCCAGCAGCCCGCTCGGGACAGGGGAGGGCGAGCAGTACTTC. This gives the protein CASSPLGTGEGEQYF.

CDR3 coding DNA: TGTGCCAGCAGAGCTGCGGACTCTGGGGCCAACGTCCTGACTTTC. Amino acid sequence: CASRAADSGANVLTF. The chain employs TRBV28 and TRBJ2-6; D is unresolved. CDR1 MDHEN and CDR2 SYDVKM come from the germline V gene. CDR3 length: 15 amino acids. Trimming pared 6 bases from V and 0 bases from J, leaving 9 bases between.

V is TRBV9 and J is TRBJ2-1, with D unresolved. Germline values: CDR1 SGDLS, CDR2 YYNGEE. The CDR3 has 14 amino acids. Trimming shortened V by 0 bases and J by 5 bases, and 9 bases separated the two germline ends. CDR3: CASSVGRQDNEQFF. CDR3 DNA: TGTGCCAGCAGCGTAGGTCGCCAGGACAATGAGCAGTTCTTC.

As regards this clone: Other DNA sequences in the same sample also yield this CDR3. CDR3 sequence (DNA): TGCAGCGTTGACCGACAGGCTCAGGAGACCCAGTACTTC. It encodes CSVDRQAQETQYF. This chain links TRBV29-1 with TRBJ2-5; perhaps TRBD1 as D (6 bases). Germline assignment: CDR1 SQVTM and CDR2 ANQGSEA. V gave up 3 bases and J gave up 5 bases, with 13 bases separating them. The CDR3 has 13 residues. Complete variable domain (other parts from reference TRBV29-1 and TRBJ2-5): SAVISQKPSRDICQRGTSLTIQCQVDSQVTMMFWYRQQPGQSLTLIATANQGSEATYESGFVIDKFPISRPNLTFSTLTVSNMSPEDSSIYLCSVDRQAQETQYFGPGTRLLVL.

V and J are TRBV5-1 and TRBJ1-1; D is undetermined. The germline V gene has CDR1 SGHRS and CDR2 YFSETQ. Between the trimmed V and J ends, which lost 2 bases and 0 bases, there was a span of 11 bases. CDR3 size: 15 residues. CDR3 DNA: TGCGCCAGCAGCTTTGGTGGGGAGATGAACACTGAAGCTTTCTTT. It is translated as CASSFGGEMNTEAFF.

This clone was picked up a small number of times. The V call is TRBV19, the J call TRBJ2-7; 8 bases agree with TRBD1. Germline V gives CDR1 LNHDA, CDR2 SQIVND (reference sequence). The length of the CDR3 is 16 residues. The V segment lost 3 bases and the J segment 1 base; nucleotides outside the gene matches: 8. DNA for the CDR3: TGTGCCAGTAGTATTCTTGCAGGGGGCGCGTCCTACGAGCAGTACTTC. The encoded protein is CASSILAGGASYEQYF.

The chain carries TRBV6-5 and TRBJ2-1; 7 bases fit TRBD2. Per germline, CDR1 MNHEY and CDR2 SVGAGI. The length of the CDR3 is 12 residues. Trimming removed 2 bases from V and 14 bases from J; junction bases left unmatched: 6. CDR3 coding DNA: TGTGCCAGCAGTTACGAAGCGGGAATGGAGTTCTTC. It specifies CASSYEAGMEFF.

This clone came up a few times. The chain joins TRBV10-3 to TRBJ2-7; D is ambiguous. CDR1 and CDR2 from the germline V gene are ENHRY and SYGVKD. There are 11 residues in the CDR3. Trimming left V 0 bases short and J 6 bases short, with 3 bases between. CDR3 residues: CAISESFEQYF. The CDR3 nucleotides read TGTGCCATCAGTGAGTCGTTCGAGCAGTACTTC.

J is TRBJ2-7 and V is TRBV7-2; 10 nucleotides align to TRBD1. After removal of 2 bases from V and 5 bases from J, the junction contained 9 bases not matched to a gene. This CDR3 has 16 residues. The germline V gene encodes CDR1 SGHTA and CDR2 FQGNSA. CDR3 in amino acids: CASSLFGDRGRHEQYF. CDR3 coding DNA: TGTGCCAGCAGCTTATTCGGGGACAGGGGAAGGCACGAGCAGTACTTC.

The genes are TRBV11-1 and TRBJ2-2, with TRBD1 matching over 8 bases. The CDR3 runs 17 residues. CDR1 SGHAT and CDR2 FQDESV come from the germline V gene (reference sequence). Trimming at V came to 1 base and at J to 10 bases, leaving 14 bases not matched to a gene. The DNA for the CDR3 is TGTGCCAGCAGCTTAGGCAATCGTGGGACAGGCAGCGAGGAGCTGTTTTTT. This encodes CASSLGNRGTGSEELFF. The variable domain in full, completed from reference TRBV11-1 and TRBJ2-2, reads EAEVAQSPRYKITEKSQAVAFWCDPISGHATLYWYRQILGQGPELLVQFQDESVVDDSQLPKDRFSAERLKGVDSTLKIQPAELGDSAMYLCASSLGNRGTGSEELFFGEGSRLTVL.

This clone was seen a handful of times. The chain combines TRBV25-1 with TRBJ2-2; tentative D call: TRBD1 (5 bases). The germline CDR1 and CDR2 sequences are MGHDK and SYGVNS. Trimming pared 4 bases from V and 7 bases from J, leaving 10 bases between. This CDR3 is 13 amino acids long. The CDR3 loop is CASSGRVGGELFF. The DNA of the CDR3 is TGTGCCAGCAGTGGCAGGGTTGGCGGGGAGCTGTTTTTT. Variable domain in full (rest from reference TRBV25-1 and TRBJ2-2): EADIYQTPRYLVIGTGKKITLECSQTMGHDKMYWYQQDPGMELHLIHYSYGVNSTEKGDLSSESTVSRIRTEHFPLTLESARPSHTSQYLCASSGRVGGELFFGEGSRLTVL.

This clone was seen only a few times. The chain links TRBV18 to TRBJ1-1, with TRBD1 as a possible D gene (6 bases). CDR3 length equals 16 residues. Per germline, CDR1 KGHSH and CDR2 LQKENI. V shed 4 bases and J shed 1 base, with 16 bases lying between them. Written as DNA, the CDR3 is TGTGCCAGCTCACTAACGGGGGCTAATTGGAACACTGAAGCTTTCTTT. Translated: CASSLTGANWNTEAFF.